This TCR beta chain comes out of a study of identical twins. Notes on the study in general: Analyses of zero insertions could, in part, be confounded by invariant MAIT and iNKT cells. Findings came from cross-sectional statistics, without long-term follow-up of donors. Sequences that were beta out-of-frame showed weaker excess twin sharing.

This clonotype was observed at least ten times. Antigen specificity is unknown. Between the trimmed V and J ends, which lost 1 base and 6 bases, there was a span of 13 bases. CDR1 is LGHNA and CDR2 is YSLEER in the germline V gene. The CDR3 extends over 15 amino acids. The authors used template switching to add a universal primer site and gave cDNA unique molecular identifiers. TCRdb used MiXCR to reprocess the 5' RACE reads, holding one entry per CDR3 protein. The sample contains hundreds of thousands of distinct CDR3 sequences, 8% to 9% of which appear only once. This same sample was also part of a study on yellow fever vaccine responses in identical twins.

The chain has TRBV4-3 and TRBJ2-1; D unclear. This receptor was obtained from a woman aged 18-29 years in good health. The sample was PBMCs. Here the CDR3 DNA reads TGCGCCAGCAGCCAAGGGACCCCCTGGACCAATGAGCAGTTCTTC. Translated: CASSQGTPWTNEQFF.